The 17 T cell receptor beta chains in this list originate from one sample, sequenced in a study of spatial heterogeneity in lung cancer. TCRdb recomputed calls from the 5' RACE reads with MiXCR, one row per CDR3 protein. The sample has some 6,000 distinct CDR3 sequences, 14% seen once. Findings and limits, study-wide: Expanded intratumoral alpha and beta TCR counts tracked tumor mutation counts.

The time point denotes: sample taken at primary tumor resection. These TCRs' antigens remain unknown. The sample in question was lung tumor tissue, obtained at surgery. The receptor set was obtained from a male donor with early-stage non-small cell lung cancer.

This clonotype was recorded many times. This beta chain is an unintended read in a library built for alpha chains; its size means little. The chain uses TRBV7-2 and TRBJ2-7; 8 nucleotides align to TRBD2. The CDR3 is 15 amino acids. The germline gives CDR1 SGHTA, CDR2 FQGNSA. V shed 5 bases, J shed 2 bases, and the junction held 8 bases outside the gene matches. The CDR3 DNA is TGTGCCAGCAGCCCCAGTAGCGGGAAACCCTACGAGCAGTACTTC. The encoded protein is CASSPSSGKPYEQYF.

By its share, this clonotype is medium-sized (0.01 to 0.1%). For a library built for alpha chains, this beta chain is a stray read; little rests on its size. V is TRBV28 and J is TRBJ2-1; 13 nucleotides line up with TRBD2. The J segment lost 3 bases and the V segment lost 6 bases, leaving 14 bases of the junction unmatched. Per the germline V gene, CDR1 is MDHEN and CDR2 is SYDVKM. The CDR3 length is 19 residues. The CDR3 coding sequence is TGTGCCAGCAGCAAAAACGGGCGACTAGCGGGAGGCTACTACAATGAGCAGTTCTTC. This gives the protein CASSKNGRLAGGYYNEQFF.

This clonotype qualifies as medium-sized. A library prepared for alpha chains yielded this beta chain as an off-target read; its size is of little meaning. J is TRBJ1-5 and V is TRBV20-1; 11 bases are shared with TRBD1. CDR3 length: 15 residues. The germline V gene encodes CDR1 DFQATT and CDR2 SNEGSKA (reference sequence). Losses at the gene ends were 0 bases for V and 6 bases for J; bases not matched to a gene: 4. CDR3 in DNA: TGCAGTGCTAGAGACCGGGACAGGGGGTTTCAGCCCCAGCATTTT. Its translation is CSARDRDRGFQPQHF.

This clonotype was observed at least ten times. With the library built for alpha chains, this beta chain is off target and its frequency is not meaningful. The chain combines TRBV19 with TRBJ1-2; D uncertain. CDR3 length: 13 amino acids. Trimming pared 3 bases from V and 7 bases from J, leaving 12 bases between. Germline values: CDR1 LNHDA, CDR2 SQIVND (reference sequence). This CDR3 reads CASSIKGQAGYTF. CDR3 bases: TGTGCCAGTAGTATCAAGGGCCAGGCTGGCTACACCTTC.

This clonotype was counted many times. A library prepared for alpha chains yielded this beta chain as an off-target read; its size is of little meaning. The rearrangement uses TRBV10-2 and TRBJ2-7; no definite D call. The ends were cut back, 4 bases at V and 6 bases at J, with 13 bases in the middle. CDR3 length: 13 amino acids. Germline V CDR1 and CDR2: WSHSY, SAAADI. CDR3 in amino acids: CASSVWEDGEQYF. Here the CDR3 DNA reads TGCGCCAGCAGTGTTTGGGAAGATGGCGAGCAGTACTTC.

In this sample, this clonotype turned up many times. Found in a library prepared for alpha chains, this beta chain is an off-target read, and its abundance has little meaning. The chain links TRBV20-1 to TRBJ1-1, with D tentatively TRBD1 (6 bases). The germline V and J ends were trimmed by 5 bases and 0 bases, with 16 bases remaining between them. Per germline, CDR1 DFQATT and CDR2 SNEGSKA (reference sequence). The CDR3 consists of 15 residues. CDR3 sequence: CSAGRTDRLNTEAFF. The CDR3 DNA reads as TGCAGTGCTGGAAGAACCGACAGGCTGAACACTGAAGCTTTCTTT.

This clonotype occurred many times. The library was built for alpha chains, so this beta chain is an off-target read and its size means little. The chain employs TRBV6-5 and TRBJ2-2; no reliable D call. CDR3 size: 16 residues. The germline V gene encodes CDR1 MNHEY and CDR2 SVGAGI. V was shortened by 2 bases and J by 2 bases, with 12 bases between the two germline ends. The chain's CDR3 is CASSYMAVGNTGELFF. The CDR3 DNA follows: TGTGCCAGCAGTTACATGGCAGTCGGTAACACCGGGGAGCTGTTTTTT.

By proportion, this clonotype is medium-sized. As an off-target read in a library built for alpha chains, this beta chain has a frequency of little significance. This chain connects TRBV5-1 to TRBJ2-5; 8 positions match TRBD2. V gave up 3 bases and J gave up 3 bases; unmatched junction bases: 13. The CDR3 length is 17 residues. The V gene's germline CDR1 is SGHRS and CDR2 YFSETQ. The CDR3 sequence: CASSSPFLAGWEETQYF. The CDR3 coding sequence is TGCGCCAGCAGCTCTCCCTTCTTAGCGGGATGGGAAGAGACCCAGTACTTC.

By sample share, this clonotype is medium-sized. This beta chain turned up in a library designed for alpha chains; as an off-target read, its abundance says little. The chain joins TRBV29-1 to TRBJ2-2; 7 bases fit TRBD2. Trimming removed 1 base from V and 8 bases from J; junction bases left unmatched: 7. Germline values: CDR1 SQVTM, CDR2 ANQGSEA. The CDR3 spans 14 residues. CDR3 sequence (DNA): TGCAGCGTTGAAGGGCTAGCGGCCGCGGGGGAGCTGTTTTTT. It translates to CSVEGLAAAGELFF.

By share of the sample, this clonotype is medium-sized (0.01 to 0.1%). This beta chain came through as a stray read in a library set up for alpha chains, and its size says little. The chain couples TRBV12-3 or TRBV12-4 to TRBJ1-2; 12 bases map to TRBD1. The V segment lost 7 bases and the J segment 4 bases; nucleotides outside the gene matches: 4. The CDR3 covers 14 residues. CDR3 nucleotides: TGTGCCAGCACCCGGGACAGGGGGCTCTATGGCTACACCTTC. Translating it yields CASTRDRGLYGYTF.

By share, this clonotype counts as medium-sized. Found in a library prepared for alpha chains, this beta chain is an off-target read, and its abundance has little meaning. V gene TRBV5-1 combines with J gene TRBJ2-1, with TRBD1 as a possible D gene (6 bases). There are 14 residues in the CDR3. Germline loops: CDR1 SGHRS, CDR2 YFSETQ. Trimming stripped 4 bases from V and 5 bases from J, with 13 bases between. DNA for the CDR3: TGCGCCAGCAGCGGATCAGGGGCCAACAATGAGCAGTTCTTC. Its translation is CASSGSGANNEQFF.

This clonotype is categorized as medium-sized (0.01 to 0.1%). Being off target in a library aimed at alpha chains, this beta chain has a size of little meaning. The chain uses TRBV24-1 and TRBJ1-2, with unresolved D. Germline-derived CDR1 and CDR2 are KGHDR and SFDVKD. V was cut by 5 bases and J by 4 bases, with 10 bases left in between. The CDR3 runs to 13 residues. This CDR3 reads CATSGALGYGYTF. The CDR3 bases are TGTGCCACCAGTGGGGCATTGGGCTATGGCTACACCTTC.

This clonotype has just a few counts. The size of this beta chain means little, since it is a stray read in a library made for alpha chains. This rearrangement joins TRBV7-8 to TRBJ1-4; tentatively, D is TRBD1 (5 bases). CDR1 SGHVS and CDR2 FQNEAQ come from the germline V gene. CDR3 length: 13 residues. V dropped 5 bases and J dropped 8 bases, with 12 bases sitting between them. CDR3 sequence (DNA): TGTGCCAGCAGCCAGCAGGGTAGAGAAAAACTGTTTTTT. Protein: CASSQQGREKLFF.

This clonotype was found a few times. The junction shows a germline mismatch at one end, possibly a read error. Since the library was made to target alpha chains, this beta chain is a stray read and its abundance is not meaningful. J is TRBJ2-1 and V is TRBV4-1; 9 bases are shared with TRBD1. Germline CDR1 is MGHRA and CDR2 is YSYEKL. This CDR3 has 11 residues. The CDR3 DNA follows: TGCGCCAGCAGTTGGGACAGGGCCGTGGTCTTC. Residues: CASSWDRAVVF.

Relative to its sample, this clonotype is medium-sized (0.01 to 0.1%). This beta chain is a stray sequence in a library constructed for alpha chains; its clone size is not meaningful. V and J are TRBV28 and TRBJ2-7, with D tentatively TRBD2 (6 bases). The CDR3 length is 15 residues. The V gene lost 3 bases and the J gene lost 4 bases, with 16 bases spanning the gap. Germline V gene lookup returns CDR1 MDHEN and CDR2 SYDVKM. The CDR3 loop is CASSFAGNFQYEQYF. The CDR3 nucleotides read TGTGCCAGCAGTTTTGCGGGAAACTTCCAATACGAGCAGTACTTC.

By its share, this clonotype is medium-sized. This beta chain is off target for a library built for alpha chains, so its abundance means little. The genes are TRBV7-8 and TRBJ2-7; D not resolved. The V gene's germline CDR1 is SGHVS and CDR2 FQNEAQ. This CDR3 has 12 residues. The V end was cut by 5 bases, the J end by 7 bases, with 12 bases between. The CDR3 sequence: CASSQGNAEQYF. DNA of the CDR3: TGTGCCAGCAGCCAAGGGAATGCGGAGCAGTACTTC. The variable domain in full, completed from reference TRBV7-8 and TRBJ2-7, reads GAGVSQSPRYKVAKRGQDVALRCDPISGHVSLFWYQQALGQGPEFLTYFQNEAQLDKSGLPSDRFFAERPEGSVSTLKIQRTQQEDSAVYLCASSQGNAEQYFGPGTRLTVT.

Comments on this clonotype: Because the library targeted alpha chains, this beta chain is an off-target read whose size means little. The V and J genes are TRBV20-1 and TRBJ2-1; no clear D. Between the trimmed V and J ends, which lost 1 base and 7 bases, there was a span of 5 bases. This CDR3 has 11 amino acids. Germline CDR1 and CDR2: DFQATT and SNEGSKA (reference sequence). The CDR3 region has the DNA TGCAGTGCTAGAGTTCCGAATGAGCAGTTCTTC. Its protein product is CSARVPNEQFF.